These 14 T cell receptor beta chains came from one sample sequenced in a study of beta chain features in type 1 diabetes. The authors reverse transcribed all of the isolated RNA, so sequencing captured expressed TCRB transcripts. Measured with immunoSEQ multiplex PCR; TCRdb has only the in-frame clones, and not every one. The sample has 390,000 or so clones; approximately 15% are singletons. Sequences were obtained from naive CD4+ T cells from blood. Source of these receptors: a man aged 25-45 years in good health.

This clone was detected a few times. The rearrangement joins TRBV4-2 to TRBJ2-5; weak D call: TRBD1 (6 bases). Per germline, CDR1 LGHNA and CDR2 YNFKEQ. This CDR3 has 13 amino acids. V dropped 4 bases and J dropped 2 bases, with 8 bases sitting between them. The CDR3 nucleotides read TGTGCCAGCAGCCTCGACAGGCAAGAGACCCAGTACTTC. This encodes CASSLDRQETQYF.

The chain is built from TRBV29-1 and TRBJ1-2; TRBD1 aligns across 9 bases. Looked up from germline, CDR1 is SQVTM and CDR2 is ANQGSEA. The length of the CDR3 is 14 residues. With 1 base clipped from V and 14 bases from J, the junction kept 14 bases outside the gene matches. In DNA, the CDR3 is TGCAGCGTTGAAGGGATTTCCGGACAGGGGCGGTGGACCTTC. This translates into CSVEGISGQGRWTF.

The gene calls are TRBV19 and TRBJ2-5; 12 positions agree with TRBD2. Per germline, CDR1 LNHDA and CDR2 SQIVND (reference sequence). V dropped 2 bases and J dropped 2; count of bases not matched to a gene: 3. This CDR3 contains 16 residues. The CDR3 here is CASSIIGLAGQETQYF. The CDR3, as DNA: TGTGCCAGTAGTATAATCGGACTAGCGGGACAAGAGACCCAGTACTTC. Complete variable domain (other parts from reference TRBV19 and TRBJ2-5): DGGITQSPKYLFRKEGQNVTLSCEQNLNHDAMYWYRQDPGQGLRLIYYSQIVNDFQKGDIAEGYSVSREKKESFPLTVTSAQKNPTAFYLCASSIIGLAGQETQYFGPGTRLLVL.

As concerns this clone: Possible read error: a much larger clone is one base away. The genes are TRBV11-3 and TRBJ2-1; no definite D call. The CDR3 contains 11 residues. Per germline, CDR1 SGHNT and CDR2 YENEEA. CDR3 nucleotide sequence: TGTGCCAGCAGCTCCAACAATGAGCAGTTCTTC. Translating gives CASSSNNEQFF.

This clone was counted only a few times. The chain links TRBV18 to TRBJ2-2; 7 bases are shared with TRBD1. This CDR3 comprises 16 residues. V lost 3 bases to trimming and J lost 6 bases; unmatched junction nucleotides: 10. Per the germline V gene, CDR1 is KGHSH and CDR2 is LQKENI. In nucleotides, the CDR3 is TGTGCCAGCTCACCTCAACAGACAGGGTTCCCCGGGGAGCTGTTTTTT. Protein: CASSPQQTGFPGELFF.

This chain links TRBV6-5 with TRBJ1-5, with a possible D match to TRBD1 (5 bases). The CDR3 consists of 13 residues. CDR1 MNHEY and CDR2 SVGAGI come from the germline V gene. Trimming removed 6 bases from V and 6 bases from J, with 12 bases in between. CDR3 loop: CASRSPGGQPQHF. Here the CDR3 DNA reads TGTGCCAGCAGAAGCCCGGGGGGTCAGCCCCAGCATTTT.

This clone was observed a few times. The chain has TRBV6-5 and TRBJ1-1; the D is unclear. Germline V gene sequence: CDR1 MNHEY, CDR2 SVGAGI. This CDR3 has 15 amino acids. Trimming cost V 7 bases and J 1 base, with 16 bases left between them. The chain's CDR3 is CASNLRPPGNTEAFF. The CDR3 DNA reads TGTGCCAGCAACCTTAGACCGCCAGGGAACACTGAAGCTTTCTTT.

This clone was counted between two and nine times. This chain uses TRBV19 with TRBJ2-5; the D call may be TRBD1 or TRBD2 (7 bases each). With 5 bases removed from V and 6 bases from J, the gap between germline ends came to 22 bases. The CDR3 extends over 16 amino acids. Germline-derived CDR1 and CDR2 are LNHDA and SQIVND (reference sequence). Here the CDR3 DNA reads TGTGCCAGTAGTCCGACCTCCGGGGGGACAGTAAAGACCCAGTACTTC. It encodes CASSPTSGGTVKTQYF.

The gene calls are TRBV15 and TRBJ2-7; D is possibly TRBD2 (5 bases). Trimming pared 0 bases from V and 4 bases from J, leaving 10 bases between. Germline V gene sequence: CDR1 LNHNV, CDR2 YYDKDF (reference sequence). The CDR3 has 14 residues. CDR3 DNA sequence: TGTGCCACCAGCAGAGACCCTGGCGGGTACGAGCAGTACGTC. Its translation is CATSRDPGGYEQYV.

The chain's CDR3 is CASNPGIAGAPRTQYF. The CDR3 bases are TGTGCCAGCAACCCCGGGATAGCGGGCGCTCCCCGGACCCAGTACTTC. This sequence joins TRBV27 and TRBJ2-5; 7 bases line up with TRBD2. Germline CDR1 and CDR2: MNHEY and SMNVEV (reference sequence). The J segment lost 7 bases and the V segment lost 7 bases, leaving 18 bases of the junction unmatched. The CDR3 totals 16 residues.

V is TRBV11-2 and J is TRBJ2-3; 9 bases align to TRBD1. CDR1 is SGHAT, CDR2 FQNNGV, per germline. The CDR3 consists of 15 residues. The V and J ends lost 4 bases and 3 bases, in that order; junction bases with no gene match: 5. CDR3 sequence (DNA): TGTGCCAGCAGCTCCGGGACAGGGACTACAGATACGCAGTATTTT. Translating gives CASSSGTGTTDTQYF.

The chain uses TRBV6-1 and TRBJ2-2; 7 bases agree with TRBD1. The CDR3 is 14 amino acids. V was pared by 8 bases and J by 3 bases, with 6 bases of the junction left unmatched. Per the germline V gene, CDR1 is MNHNS and CDR2 is SASEGT. DNA of the CDR3: TGTGCCAGCGGACAGGTGGCTGACACCGGGGAGCTGTTTTTT. Amino acids: CASGQVADTGELFF.

J is TRBJ2-2 and V is TRBV18, with 10 bases identical to TRBD1. The CDR3 spans 15 residues. Trimming took 0 bases from V and 7 from J; bases not matched to a gene: 2. Per germline, CDR1 KGHSH and CDR2 LQKENI. CDR3 coding DNA: TGTGCCAGCTCACCACCGGGACAGGGGTACGGGGAGCTGTTTTTT. This sequence encodes CASSPPGQGYGELFF.

V and J are TRBV5-1 and TRBJ2-4, with 7 bases fitting TRBD1. This CDR3 comprises 18 residues. Trimming cost V 1 base and J 1 base; bases outside gene matches: 11. Germline assignment: CDR1 SGHRS and CDR2 YFSETQ. The CDR3 is CASSLLGTVGIAKNIQYF. The CDR3 coding sequence is TGCGCCAGCAGCTTGCTTGGGACAGTTGGTATTGCCAAAAACATTCAGTACTTC.